The clone carrying this T cell receptor (beta chain) was seen repeatedly, ten times or more. No antigen is known for it. The data derive from a study of T-cell memory formation after mild COVID-19. Study details: TCR clusters mostly belonged to single donors. Findings of the study overall: Shrinking CD4+ clones were chiefly CM and EM; CD8+ ones were chiefly EMRA. Clonal second-wave expansions that peaked on day 37 had unconfirmed SARS-CoV-2 specificity.

V gave up 0 bases and J gave up 0 bases, with 3 bases separating them. Germline V gene lookup returns CDR1 SGHDN and CDR2 FVKESK. The CDR3 spans 15 residues. After 5'RACE with constant-segment primers, TCR alpha and TCR beta cDNA libraries carrying sample barcodes and UMIs were obtained. TCRdb recomputed calls from the 5' RACE reads with MiXCR, one row per CDR3 protein. Altogether over 25,000 distinct CDR3 sequences are present, 20% to 25% being singletons, with the ten largest covering over 1.5%. The sequencing sample was made of PBMCs or a T cell subset sorted from them (not recorded which). This sequence originates from an adult who had mild COVID-19 (a few samples of this study predate the infection). Cell type and time point are not known. This chain connects TRBV14 to TRBJ2-6; D uncertain. CDR3 sequence reads: CASSQEYSGANVLTF. CDR3 DNA sequence: TGTGCCAGCAGCCAAGAATACTCTGGGGCCAACGTCCTGACTTTC. Full variable domain (remainder filled in from reference TRBV14 and TRBJ2-6): EAGVTQFPSHSVIEKGQTVTLRCDPISGHDNLYWYRRVMGKEIKFLLHFVKESKQDESGMPNNRFLAERTGGTYSTLKVQPAELEDSGVYFCASSQEYSGANVLTFGAGSRLTVL.